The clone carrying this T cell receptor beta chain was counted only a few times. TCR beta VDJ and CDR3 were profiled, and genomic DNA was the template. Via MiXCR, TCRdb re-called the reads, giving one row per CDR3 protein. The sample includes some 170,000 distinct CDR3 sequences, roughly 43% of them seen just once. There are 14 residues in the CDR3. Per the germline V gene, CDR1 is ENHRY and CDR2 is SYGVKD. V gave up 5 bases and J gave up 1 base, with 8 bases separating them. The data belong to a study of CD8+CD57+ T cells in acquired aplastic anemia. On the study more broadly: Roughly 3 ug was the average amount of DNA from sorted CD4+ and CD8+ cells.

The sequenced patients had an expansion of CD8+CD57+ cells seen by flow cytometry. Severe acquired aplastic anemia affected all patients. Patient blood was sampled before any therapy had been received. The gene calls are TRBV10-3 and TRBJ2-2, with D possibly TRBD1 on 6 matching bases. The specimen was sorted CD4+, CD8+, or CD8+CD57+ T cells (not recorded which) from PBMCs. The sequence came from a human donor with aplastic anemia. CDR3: CAISPQGNTGELFF. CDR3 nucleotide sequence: TGTGCCATCAGTCCACAGGGGAACACCGGGGAGCTGTTTTTT.